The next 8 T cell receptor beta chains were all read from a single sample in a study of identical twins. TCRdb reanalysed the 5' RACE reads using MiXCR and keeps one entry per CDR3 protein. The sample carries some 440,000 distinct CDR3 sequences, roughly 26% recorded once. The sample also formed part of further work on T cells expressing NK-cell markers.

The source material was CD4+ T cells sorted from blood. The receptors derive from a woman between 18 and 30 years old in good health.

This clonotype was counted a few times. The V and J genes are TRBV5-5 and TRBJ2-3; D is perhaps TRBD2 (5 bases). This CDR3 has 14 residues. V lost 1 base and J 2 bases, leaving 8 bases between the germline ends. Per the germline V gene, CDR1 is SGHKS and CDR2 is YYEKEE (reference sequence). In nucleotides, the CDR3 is TGTGCCAGCAGCTTGCCGCGGGTCACAGATACGCAGTATTTT. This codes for CASSLPRVTDTQYF. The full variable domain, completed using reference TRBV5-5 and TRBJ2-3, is DAGVTQSPTHLIKTRGQQVTLRCSPISGHKSVSWYQQVLGQGPQFIFQYYEKEERGRGNFPDRFSARQFPNYSSELNVNALLLGDSALYLCASSLPRVTDTQYFGPGTRLTVL.

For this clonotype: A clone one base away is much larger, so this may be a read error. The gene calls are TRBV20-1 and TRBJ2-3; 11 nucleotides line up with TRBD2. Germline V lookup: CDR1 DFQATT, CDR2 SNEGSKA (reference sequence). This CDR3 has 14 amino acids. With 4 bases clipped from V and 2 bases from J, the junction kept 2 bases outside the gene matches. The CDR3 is CSAKLAGATDTQYF. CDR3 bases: TGCAGTGCTAAACTAGCGGGAGCCACAGATACGCAGTATTTT.

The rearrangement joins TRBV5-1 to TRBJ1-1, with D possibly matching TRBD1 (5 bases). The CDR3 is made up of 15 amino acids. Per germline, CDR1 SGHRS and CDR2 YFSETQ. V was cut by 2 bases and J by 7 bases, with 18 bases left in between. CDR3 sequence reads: CASSFLDGTSDEAFF. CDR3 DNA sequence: TGCGCCAGCAGCTTTTTGGACGGGACTTCTGATGAAGCTTTCTTT.

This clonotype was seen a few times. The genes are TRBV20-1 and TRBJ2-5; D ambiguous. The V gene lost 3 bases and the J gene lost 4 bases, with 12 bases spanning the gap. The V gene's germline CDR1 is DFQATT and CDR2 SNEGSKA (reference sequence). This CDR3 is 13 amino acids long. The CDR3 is CSASKGVGETQYF. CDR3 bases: TGCAGTGCTAGTAAGGGCGTTGGAGAGACCCAGTACTTC.

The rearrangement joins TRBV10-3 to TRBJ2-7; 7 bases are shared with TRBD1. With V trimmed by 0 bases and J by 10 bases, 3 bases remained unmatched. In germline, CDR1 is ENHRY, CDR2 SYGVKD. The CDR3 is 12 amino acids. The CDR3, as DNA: TGTGCCATCAGTGAGTCAGGGGGCCCTCAGTACTTC. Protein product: CAISESGGPQYF.

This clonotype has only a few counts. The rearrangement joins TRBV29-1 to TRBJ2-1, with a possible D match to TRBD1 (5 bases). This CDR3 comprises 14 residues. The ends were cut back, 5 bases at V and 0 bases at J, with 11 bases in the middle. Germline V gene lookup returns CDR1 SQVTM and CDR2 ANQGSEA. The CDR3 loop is CSVLGTGSYNEQFF. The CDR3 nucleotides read TGCAGCGTTCTGGGCACAGGCTCCTACAATGAGCAGTTCTTC.

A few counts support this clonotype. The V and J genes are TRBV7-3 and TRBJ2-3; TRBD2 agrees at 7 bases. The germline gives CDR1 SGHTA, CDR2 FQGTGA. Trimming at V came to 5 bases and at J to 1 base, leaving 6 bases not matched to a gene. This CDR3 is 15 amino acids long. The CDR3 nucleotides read TGTGCCAGCAGCCGGAGCGGGGACCGCACAGATACGCAGTATTTT. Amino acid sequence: CASSRSGDRTDTQYF. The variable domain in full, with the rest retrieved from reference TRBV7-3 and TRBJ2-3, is GAGVSQTPSNKVTEKGKYVELRCDPISGHTALYWYRQSLGQGPEFLIYFQGTGAADDSGLPNDRFFAVRPEGSVSTLKIQRTERGDSAVYLCASSRSGDRTDTQYFGPGTRLTVL.

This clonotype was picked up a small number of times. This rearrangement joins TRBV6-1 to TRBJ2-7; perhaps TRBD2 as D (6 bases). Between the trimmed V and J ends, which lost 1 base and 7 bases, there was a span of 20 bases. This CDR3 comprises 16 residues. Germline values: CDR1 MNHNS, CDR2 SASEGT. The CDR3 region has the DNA TGTGCCAGCAGTGAAGAAAGGGCGGGGAGATCGGGAGAGCAGTACTTC. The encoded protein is CASSEERAGRSGEQYF.